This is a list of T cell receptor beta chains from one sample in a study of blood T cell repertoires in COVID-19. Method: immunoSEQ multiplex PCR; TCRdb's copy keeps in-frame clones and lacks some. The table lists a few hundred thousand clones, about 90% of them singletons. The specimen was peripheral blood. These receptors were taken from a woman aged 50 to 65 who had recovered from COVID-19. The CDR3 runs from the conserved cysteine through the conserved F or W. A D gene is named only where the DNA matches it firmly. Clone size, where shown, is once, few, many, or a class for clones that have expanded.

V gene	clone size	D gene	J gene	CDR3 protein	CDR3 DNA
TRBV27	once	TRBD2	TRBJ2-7	CASSLESSGVQYF	TGTGCCAGCAGTTTGGAGTCTAGCGGGGTGCAGTACTTC
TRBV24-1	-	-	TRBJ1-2	CATSDLGAGSGYTF	TGTGCCACCAGTGATTTAGGGGCAGGGTCTGGCTACACCTTC
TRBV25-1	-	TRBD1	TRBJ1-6	CASSEYRQGNSPLHF	TGTGCCAGCAGTGAATATAGACAGGGCAATTCACCCCTCCACTTT
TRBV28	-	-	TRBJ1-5	CASRLNFQGAQPQHF	TGTGCCAGCAGACTCAATTTTCAGGGTGCTCAGCCCCAGCATTTT
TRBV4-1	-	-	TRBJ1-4	CASSQNEEKLFF	TGCGCCAGCAGCCAAAACGAGGAAAAACTGTTTTTT
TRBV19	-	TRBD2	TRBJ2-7	CASSTWTSGYEQYF	TGTGCCAGTAGTACCTGGACTAGCGGCTACGAGCAGTACTTC
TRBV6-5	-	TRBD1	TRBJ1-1	CASGGRTGVAEAFF	TGTGCCAGCGGGGGGAGGACAGGGGTCGCGGAAGCTTTCTTT
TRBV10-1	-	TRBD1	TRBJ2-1	CASSHRDRANEQFF	TGCGCCAGCAGTCACCGGGACAGGGCCAATGAGCAGTTCTTC
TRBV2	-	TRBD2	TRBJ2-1	CASSGGRTSGNLNEQFF	TGTGCCAGCAGTGGGGGAAGAACTAGCGGCAACCTCAATGAGCAGTTCTTC
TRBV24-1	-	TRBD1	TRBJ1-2	CATSDPGQANYGYTF	TGTGCCACCAGTGACCCAGGACAGGCCAACTATGGCTACACCTTC
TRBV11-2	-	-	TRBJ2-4	CASSFFGLTDHQYF	TGTGCCAGCAGCTTTTTTGGTCTAACTGATCATCAGTACTTC
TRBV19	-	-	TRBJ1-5	CASSSYRAGNQPQHF	TGTGCCAGTAGTAGCTACAGGGCGGGCAATCAGCCCCAGCATTTT
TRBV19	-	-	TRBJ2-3	CASSYTRELTDTQYF	TGTGCCAGTAGTTATACCCGGGAGCTCACAGATACGCAGTATTTT
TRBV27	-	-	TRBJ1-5	CASSLSAGAAQPQHF	TGTGCCAGCAGTTTATCCGCAGGGGCGGCTCAGCCCCAGCATTTT
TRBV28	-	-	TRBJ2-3	CASSLSQGGDTQYF	TGTGCCAGCAGTTTAAGCCAGGGAGGAGATACGCAGTATTTT
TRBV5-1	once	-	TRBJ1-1	CASRSTVTNTEAFF	TGCGCCAGCAGGAGCACGGTCACGAACACTGAAGCTTTCTTT
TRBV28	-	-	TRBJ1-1	CASNPSVGAGTEAFF	TGTGCCAGCAACCCGTCCGTGGGGGCAGGCACTGAAGCTTTCTTT
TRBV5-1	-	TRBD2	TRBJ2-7	CASSPGTSGRAFHEQYF	TGCGCCAGCAGCCCTGGGACTAGCGGGAGGGCCTTCCACGAGCAGTACTTC
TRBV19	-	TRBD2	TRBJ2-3	CASRPRLAGTDTQYF	TGTGCCAGTAGACCTCGACTAGCGGGAACAGATACGCAGTATTTT
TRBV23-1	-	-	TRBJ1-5	CASSQSGSRNQPQHF	TGCGCCAGCAGTCAAAGCGGCTCGCGCAATCAGCCCCAGCATTTT
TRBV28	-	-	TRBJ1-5	CASSLNMGAKGQPQHF	TGTGCCAGCAGTTTAAATATGGGGGCTAAAGGTCAGCCCCAGCATTTT
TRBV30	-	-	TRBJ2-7	CAWGRATYEQYF	TGTGCCTGGGGTAGAGCCACCTACGAGCAGTACTTC
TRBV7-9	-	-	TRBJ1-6	CASSLYGAGDSPLHF	TGTGCCAGCAGCTTATATGGGGCGGGGGATTCACCCCTCCACTTT
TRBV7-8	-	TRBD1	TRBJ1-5	CASSDPGQVNQPQHF	TGTGCCAGCAGCGATCCGGGACAGGTCAATCAGCCCCAGCATTTT
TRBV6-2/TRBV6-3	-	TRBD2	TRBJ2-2	CASSKVRGGTGELFF	TGTGCCAGCAGTAAGGTGCGGGGGGGCACCGGGGAGCTGTTTTTT
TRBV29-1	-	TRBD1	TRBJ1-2	CSARDRGIYGYTF	TGCAGCGCTAGGGACAGGGGGATCTATGGCTACACCTTC
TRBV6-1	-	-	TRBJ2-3	CASSESPGDGTDTQYF	TGTGCCAGCAGTGAATCCCCAGGGGATGGCACAGATACGCAGTATTTT
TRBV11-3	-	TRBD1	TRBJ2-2	CASSPTGGGTGELFF	TGTGCCAGCAGCCCGACAGGGGGCGGGACCGGGGAGCTGTTTTTT
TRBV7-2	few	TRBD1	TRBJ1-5	CASSLAAGQSSSNQPQHF	TGTGCCAGCAGCTTAGCGGCGGGACAGTCGTCTAGCAATCAGCCCCAGCATTTT
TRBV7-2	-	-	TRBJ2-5	CASDTGTQETQYF	TGTGCCAGCGATACAGGTACCCAAGAGACCCAGTACTTC
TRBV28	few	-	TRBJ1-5	CASSSGRIQPQHF	TGTGCCAGCAGTTCCGGTCGCATCCAGCCCCAGCATTTT
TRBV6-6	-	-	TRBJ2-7	CASSLSSGSYEQYF	TGTGCCAGCAGTCTCTCCAGCGGTTCCTACGAGCAGTACTTC
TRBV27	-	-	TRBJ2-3	CASSPYLARDTQYF	TGTGCCAGCAGTCCCTATCTTGCACGGGATACGCAGTATTTT
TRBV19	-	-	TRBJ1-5	CASSIVGARGNQPQHF	TGTGCCAGTAGTATAGTGGGGGCTCGAGGCAATCAGCCCCAGCATTTT
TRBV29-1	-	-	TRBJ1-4	CSVEEGAELFF	TGCAGCGTTGAAGAAGGGGCGGAACTGTTTTTT
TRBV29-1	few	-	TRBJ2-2	CSVLGVAHTGELFF	TGCAGCGTTTTGGGCGTTGCCCACACCGGGGAGCTGTTTTTT